Sequencing of this TCR beta chain was carried out in a study of cytomegalovirus exposure and HLA in healthy donors (dated by TCRdb to the late 2010s). For context, the study as a whole: An earlier analysis of approximately 590 of the donors reported more than 250 Gb of sequence data and 117 million unique TCR beta sequences from some 180 million T cells. Across some 400 genotyped donors of the cohort, an average of about 240,000 unique TCR beta nucleotide sequences per donor were sequenced, and around 19% of those sequences were non-productive. A later genetic analysis took genome-wide SNP genotypes for about 55% of the 666 donors and used that subset as a discovery cohort. A few DR-DQ haplotypes were treated as single units for association and clustering because of strong linkage in the cohort. The study profiled the T cell repertoires of fewer than 850 subjects by immunosequencing and related them to cytomegalovirus serostatus. Every repertoire in the discovery cohort had been generated on one and the same sequencing platform. Along with the roughly 710-subject first cohort, a separate validation cohort of over 90 different subjects was used. An earlier analysis of 587 of the donors used high-throughput TCR beta sequencing to judge whether each TCR beta V gene segment behaved as functional or pseudogenic. Typing coverage varied by locus: about 620-630 donors for A, B, C, DRB1 and DQB1; approximately 560 for DQA1; 606 for DPA1; 450 to 480 for DPB1. The later analysis used no new phenotypic data to find candidate immune exposures, relying instead on TCR beta sequences and their occurrence across donors. The aim of the study was to test whether cataloging public T cell receptors could identify signatures of past pathogen exposure. An early release that covered several hundred HLA-typed donors contained about 300 gigabases of sequencing data and tens of millions of unique TCR sequences. The genetic ancestry cluster associated with self-reported Caucasian donors included 81% of the 398 genotyped donors. A later analysis re-examined previously published TCR beta repertoires from hundreds of donors and added high-resolution HLA genotyping to investigate patterns of TCR occurrence. To predict cytomegalovirus infection status, the study brought together high-throughput TCR immunosequencing, statistical association of individual TCRs with disease status, and machine learning. HLA typing included class I and class II loci at four-digit resolution. Donor age, sex, ethnicity and CMV serostatus were compiled alongside the repertoire data. Points the paper makes about the study in general: While some public TCRs were present in many individuals, most TCR sequences turned up only very rarely across donors. According to the authors, the approach could potentially be generalized to other disease states and immunological phenotypes. Some IMGT-functional V segments, including TRBV6-2 and TRBV6-3, could not be distinguished by the 87-base-pair reads and were therefore excluded. Because HLA typing was missing for some donors at each locus, association tests included only the typed subset. Roughly uniform sequencing depth across donors was assumed in presence/absence analyses, although this assumption may not hold. A total of about 180 TCR beta chains were listed by the study as associated with cytomegalovirus. A further reported finding was that TCR beta sequences accurately predicted the HLA-A and HLA-B alleles for most subjects in the first cohort. The earlier analysis of almost 600 of the donors excluded roughly 17 rarely observed V segments, including chromosome 9 orphons, because counts were too low. V-gene and J-gene trimming of TCR beta chains was associated with a missense DCLRE1C variant in a later genetic analysis, and the association was replicated in an independent cohort. According to a later analysis, TCR association rates differed among HLA loci, with DRB1 alleles showing the most associated TCRs and HLA-C alleles showing the fewest. When HLA alleles, especially DR and DQ, strongly co-occurred, TCR associations were difficult to assign to individual alleles. In an earlier analysis of approximately 590 of the donors, most TCR beta V segments were observed in productive rearrangements about 87% or about 30% of the time, broadly matching IMGT annotations. Immune exposure information for the cohort was limited to CMV serostatus. Several of the top co-occurrence clusters appeared to be linked to parvovirus B19, influenza, CMV and Epstein-Barr virus, according to a later analysis. Most CMV-associated TCR beta chains appeared to be HLA-restricted in a later analysis, and the HLA associations seemed to be driven largely by CMV exposure. A few of the identified cytomegalovirus-associated TCR beta chains were confirmed in vitro to be specific for cytomegalovirus antigens. A cluster of highly shared sequence variants was judged likely to represent a technical artifact of the sequencing pipeline. Compared with the approximately 670-donor mean, donors in an Asian-associated ancestry cluster had fewer N-insertions in productive TCRs, according to a later genetic analysis. Correlated functional status among segregating V segments might be attributable to linkage disequilibrium, but an unknown experimental factor could not be ruled out. The classifier was reported to diagnose cytomegalovirus status with high specificity and sensitivity in both the original cohort and the validation cohort. This cohort had only TCR beta chains sequenced, and the lack of alpha or paired-chain data limited which features could be detected. A later analysis associated 15,000 or so TCR beta sequences with specific HLA alleles at a false discovery rate of 0.05. A later analysis found that HLA-associated TCR beta chains were more clonally expanded and had lower generation probabilities than equally common non-associated chains.

The cohort was made up of approximately 670 healthy bone marrow donors. At the time of sampling, every cohort member was nominally healthy, though immune exposures that went unrecorded were likely present. The donor was CMV seropositive and belonged to the group of 250 to 300 seropositive cohort members. A peripheral blood sample was provided by each donor, and peripheral blood mononuclear cells were used for TCR beta sequencing. The Qiagen DNeasy Blood Extraction Kit was used to extract genomic DNA from the blood cell samples. CDR1 and CDR2 are drawn from the germline V gene: KGHSH, LQKENI. V loses 0 bases of germline sequence and J loses 5 bases, and the interval between the two ends is 11 bases. Inclusive of the bounding cysteine and phenylalanine, the CDR3 is 14 residues long. Only the CDR3 region is kept as DNA, spanning 42 bases read in frame from base 1. The library came from the immunoSEQ multiplex PCR assay. For the multiplex PCR, a mixture combining 60 forward primers for TCR Vbeta segments and 13 reverse primers for TCR Jbeta segments was used. The CDR3 region of rearranged TCR beta genes was amplified from genomic DNA with a multiplex PCR assay. The Illumina HiSeq System was used to sequence the amplified TCR beta libraries as 87-base-pair reads. As for the authors' bioinformatics: A later analysis tallied 75 million to 95 million unique TCR beta chains across the 650 to 750 repertoires, and approximately 9.9 million of those chains were shared by two or more donors. Raw reads were error-corrected and collapsed into unique sequences by a nearest-neighbor algorithm in which closely related sequences were merged to remove PCR and sequencing errors. Alignment of CDR3 sequences to IMGT reference sequences was used to assign V, D and J gene segments. For a sequence to be retained, at least a six-nucleotide match to both a V gene segment and a J gene segment was required. A rearrangement was called productive if the CDR3 had no stop codons and remained in frame with V and J, and every other rearrangement was called non-productive. Following IMGT convention, CDR3 was defined as the stretch from the second conserved V-encoded cysteine up to the conserved J-encoded phenylalanine. In an earlier analysis of around 640 of the donors, sequences lacking an unambiguous match to a single V gene segment were excluded. An earlier analysis of some 500 of the donors classified V segments as functional when productive rearrangements were above 56.7% and as segregating when the standard deviation between donors was above 5%. A statistical classification framework was developed to diagnose cytomegalovirus status using the catalog of TCR beta chain sequences. A later analysis assigned V and J genes by comparing TCR nucleotide sequences with IMGT/GENE-DB human TR gene sequences. Using the TCRdist pipeline, a later analysis assigned CDR3 sequences along with most-parsimonious VDJ recombination scenarios. In a later analysis, every TCR beta chain was defined by the combination of its CDR3 amino acid sequence and its V-gene family, and reads without a unique V-gene family were dropped. In a later analysis, approximately 640 highly shared, low-generation-probability nucleotide sequences were removed to address suspected cross-contamination and a sequencing artifact. A later analysis calculated a clonal expansion index for each public chain from normalized within-repertoire ranks of inferred template counts. In a later analysis, generation probabilities were computed using a VDJ recombination model fitted to out-of-frame rearrangements, and the results were checked against IGoR. In a later analysis, TCR-TCR, TCR-HLA and TCR-CMV co-occurrence was scored with hypergeometric tests, and a repertoire-size bias correction was applied to TCR pairs. False discovery rates were estimated in a later analysis by permuting HLA or CMV assignments 20 times. In a later analysis, co-occurring TCRs were grouped with DBSCAN, and TCRdist sequence similarity was added when clustering was performed within HLA-allele-positive subsets. For co-occurrence clustering, repertoires with fewer than 30,000 or more than 120,000 public chains were excluded, along with roughly 5 repertoires with anomalous nucleotide sharing. Entries here come from immuneACCESS through TCRdb and include only in-frame sequences with V and J called. Some clones fail to appear in such tables; in the studies checked, an unresolved V gene covers under half of the shortfall, and the cause of the remainder is unknown. The V and J calls and clone size are taken from that table; D and trimming were inferred from the DNA. The sample records some 79,000 clones, about 78% of which are singletons. The ten largest clones represent around 5.1% of the sample.

A word on this clone: Its antigen is not yet known. Base qualities are not recorded, but no much larger clone differs from it by a single base.

The rearranged chain carries TRBV18 and TRBJ2-7; no D gene call is confident. The clonotype comes from a male donor in good health and CMV-seropositive. Sequencing was performed on PBMCs. The bases read TGTGCCAGCTCACCACCGTCTAGTCTAGACGAGCAGTACTTC. It specifies CASSPPSSLDEQYF.